These 20 T cell receptor beta chains were all obtained from the same sample, sequenced in a study of OX40 agonist ivuxolimab in advanced cancers. Sequencing used immunoSEQ multiplex PCR; TCRdb keeps in-frame clones, though not all of them. Of tens of thousands of clones listed, 70% to 90% were seen once; the top ten hold 10% to 15%. The material sequenced was CD4+ or CD8+ T cells sorted from blood, taken in a trial of the OX40 agonist ivuxolimab. The receptors were gathered from an adult with an advanced solid tumor such as melanoma, head and neck, liver or kidney cancer.

The chain joins TRBV7-6 to TRBJ2-7; TRBD2 matches at 10 bases. Germline CDR1 is SGHVS and CDR2 is FNYEAQ. The CDR3 spans 16 residues. V shed 5 bases, J shed 3 bases, and the junction held 10 bases outside the gene matches. The CDR3 DNA reads TGTGCCAGCAGCCCAAAAATTACTAGCGGGGACTACGAGCAGTACTTC. Protein: CASSPKITSGDYEQYF.

The V and J genes are TRBV9 and TRBJ1-4; 9 nucleotides align to TRBD1. The CDR3 runs 14 residues. In germline, CDR1 is SGDLS, CDR2 YYNGEE. V gave up 3 bases and J gave up 6 bases; unmatched junction bases: 3. Here the CDR3 DNA reads TGTGCCAGCAGCGAACAGGGGGCGGATGAAAAACTGTTTTTT. This codes for CASSEQGADEKLFF.

The chain combines TRBV4-1 with TRBJ2-7; tentatively, D is TRBD1 (6 bases). Germline V gene sequence: CDR1 MGHRA, CDR2 YSYEKL. The CDR3 runs to 15 residues. Deletions cut 1 base from V and 4 bases from J, with 14 bases between. CDR3 sequence reads: CASSQVEQGGYEQYF. The CDR3 coding sequence is TGCGCCAGCAGCCAAGTAGAACAGGGTGGGTACGAGCAGTACTTC.

This sequence joins TRBV5-6 and TRBJ1-1; D ambiguous. Germline CDR1 reads SGHDT; CDR2 reads YYEEEE. Trimming left V 2 bases short and J 1 base short, with 6 bases between. The CDR3 contains 13 residues. DNA of the CDR3: TGTGCCAGCAGCTTCGGACCGAACACTGAAGCTTTCTTT. Its translation: CASSFGPNTEAFF.

This sequence joins TRBV19 and TRBJ1-2; a weak D match, TRBD1 (6 bases). CDR3 length equals 13 residues. V lost 7 bases and J 6 bases, leaving 15 bases between the germline ends. The germline gives CDR1 LNHDA, CDR2 SQIVND (reference sequence). CDR3 loop: CASNTGFYHGYTF. The DNA of the CDR3 is TGTGCCAGTAACACAGGGTTTTATCATGGCTACACCTTC.

This clone has just one count. The chain links TRBV5-1 to TRBJ2-1; possible D gene TRBD2, 6 bases. Germline CDR1 is SGHRS and CDR2 is YFSETQ. V shed 6 bases and J shed 9 bases, with 10 bases lying between them. This CDR3 is 11 amino acids long. The CDR3 sequence is CASIRDSEQFF. CDR3 nucleotides: TGCGCCAGCATCCGGGACTCTGAGCAGTTCTTC. The full variable domain, rest sourced from reference TRBV5-1 and TRBJ2-1, is KAGVTQTPRYLIKTRGQQVTLSCSPISGHRSVSWYQQTPGQGLQFLFEYFSETQRNKGNFPGRFSGRQFSNSRSEMNVSTLELGDSALYLCASIRDSEQFFGPGTRLTVL.

The chain uses TRBV29-1 and TRBJ2-7; 10 bases are shared with TRBD1. Germline CDR1 SQVTM, CDR2 ANQGSEA. There are 14 residues in the CDR3. With 3 bases clipped from V and 2 bases from J, the junction kept 4 bases outside the gene matches. The CDR3 loop is CSVDRGQGPYEQYF. The CDR3 DNA sequence: TGCAGCGTTGATAGGGGACAGGGGCCCTACGAGCAGTACTTC.

The chain has TRBV7-9 and TRBJ1-1; no definite D call. V lost 5 bases to trimming and J lost 4 bases, with 14 bases between them. From germline, CDR1 is SEHNR and CDR2 FQNEAQ (reference sequence). This CDR3 is 14 amino acids long. CDR3 nucleotide sequence: TGTGCCAGCAGCCCCACCCCCCGGGGCACTGAAGCTTTCTTT. Its translation: CASSPTPRGTEAFF. Based on the CDR3 plus reference TRBV7-9 and TRBJ1-1, the full variable domain is DTGVSQNPRHKITKRGQNVTFRCDPISEHNRLYWYRQTLGQGPEFLTYFQNEAQLEKSRLLSDRFSAERPKGSFSTLEIQRTEQGDSAMYLCASSPTPRGTEAFFGQGTRLTVV.

This clone was seen only once. The chain is built from TRBV9 and TRBJ2-7, with 11 bases fitting TRBD1. There are 15 residues in the CDR3. V lost 4 bases to trimming and J lost 2 bases; unmatched junction nucleotides: 5. CDR1 is SGDLS and CDR2 is YYNGEE in the germline V gene. The CDR3: CASSHGQGAAYEQYF. The DNA of the CDR3 is TGTGCCAGCAGCCACGGACAGGGGGCGGCCTACGAGCAGTACTTC. The full variable domain, rest sourced from reference TRBV9 and TRBJ2-7, is DSGVTQTPKHLITATGQRVTLRCSPRSGDLSVYWYQQSLDQGLQFLIQYYNGEERAKGNILERFSAQQFPDLHSELNLSSLELGDSALYFCASSHGQGAAYEQYFGPGTRLTVT.

The chain recombines TRBV2 with TRBJ2-1, with D perhaps TRBD2 (6 bases). This CDR3 spans 14 amino acids. The V end was cut by 1 base, the J end by 10 bases, with 14 bases between. CDR1 SNHLY and CDR2 FYNNEI come from the germline V gene. CDR3 coding DNA: TGTGCCAGCAGTGAAGTGGCTAGGAGCGGGGAGCAGTTCTTC. This sequence encodes CASSEVARSGEQFF.

The chain uses TRBV13 and TRBJ2-3; 9 bases agree with TRBD2. The V gene's germline CDR1 is PRHDT and CDR2 FYEKMQ (reference sequence). The CDR3 is 14 residues long. After removal of 9 bases from V and 5 bases from J, the junction contained 9 bases not matched to a gene. The CDR3 spells CASSWREGRDTQYF. As DNA, the CDR3 is TGTGCCAGTTCGTGGCGGGAGGGGCGAGATACGCAGTATTTT.

The chain links TRBV11-1 to TRBJ2-5, with D perhaps matching TRBD1 or TRBD2 (6 bases each). The CDR3 is made up of 15 amino acids. The germline V and J ends were trimmed by 6 bases and 5 bases, with 19 bases remaining between them. CDR1 is SGHAT and CDR2 is FQDESV in the germline V gene (reference sequence). The CDR3 nucleotides read TGTGCCAGCAGTCGTCTCCGGGGGCTGATGGAGACCCAGTACTTC. Its protein is CASSRLRGLMETQYF.

The chain couples TRBV28 to TRBJ1-1; D uncertain. Germline CDR1 MDHEN, CDR2 SYDVKM. This CDR3 is built from 10 residues. Trimming pared 4 bases from V and 7 bases from J, leaving 4 bases between. The CDR3 DNA sequence: TGTGCCAGCAGTTCTCTTGAAGCTTTCTTT. This codes for CASSSLEAFF.

The chain joins TRBV10-1 to TRBJ2-3; TRBD1 is a possible D gene (5 bases). The germline CDR1 and CDR2 sequences are WNHNN and SYGVQD (reference sequence). V was pared by 0 bases and J by 2 bases, with 9 bases between. CDR3 length: 15 residues. CDR3 coding DNA: TGCGCCAGCAGTGAGTCCCGGACATACACAGATACGCAGTATTTT. It specifies CASSESRTYTDTQYF.

The chain couples TRBV9 to TRBJ2-3, with a weak D call TRBD2 (6 bases). Germline values: CDR1 SGDLS, CDR2 YYNGEE. V was shortened by 3 bases and J by 6 bases, with 14 bases between the two germline ends. This CDR3 spans 14 amino acids. For the CDR3, the DNA is TGTGCCAGCAGCGCCCCCAGTCGGGGGGATACGCAGTATTTT. This encodes CASSAPSRGDTQYF. Using reference TRBV9 and TRBJ2-3 for the parts outside the CDR3, the full variable domain is DSGVTQTPKHLITATGQRVTLRCSPRSGDLSVYWYQQSLDQGLQFLIQYYNGEERAKGNILERFSAQQFPDLHSELNLSSLELGDSALYFCASSAPSRGDTQYFGPGTRLTVL.

V is TRBV27 and J is TRBJ2-1; TRBD2 agrees at 9 bases. This CDR3 has 18 amino acids. Germline CDR1 MNHEY, CDR2 SMNVEV (reference sequence). V shed 0 bases and J 5 bases; nucleotides not matched to a gene: 11. The DNA of the CDR3 is TGTGCCAGCAGTTTATCGGCTAGCGGGAACCTTAATGACAATGAGCAGTTCTTC. Translated: CASSLSASGNLNDNEQFF.

This chain links TRBV25-1 with TRBJ2-5; a weak D match, TRBD1 (5 bases). The CDR3 totals 15 residues. CDR1 and CDR2 from the germline V gene are MGHDK and SYGVNS. V lost 7 bases, J lost 5 bases, and 20 bases lay in between. The CDR3 DNA reads TGTGCCAGCATGTGGGGCCAGGCCGTTTCGGAGACCCAGTACTTC. It specifies CASMWGQAVSETQYF.

The V and J genes are TRBV6-5 and TRBJ2-1; 12 nucleotides agree with TRBD2. This CDR3 is 15 amino acids long. CDR1 and CDR2 (germline): MNHEY, SVGAGI. Trimming cost V 6 bases and J 5 bases; bases outside gene matches: 5. CDR3 sequence (DNA): TGTGCCAGCAGCGAGCTAGCGGGAGGGGACAATGAGCAGTTCTTC. Its protein product is CASSELAGGDNEQFF.

This chain uses TRBV11-3 with TRBJ2-2; 11 bases fit TRBD2. Germline-derived CDR1 and CDR2 are SGHNT and YENEEA. With 3 bases clipped from V and 5 bases from J, the junction kept 5 bases outside the gene matches. There are 16 residues in the CDR3. CDR3 residues: CASSFTSGSPTGELFF. The DNA for the CDR3 is TGTGCCAGCAGCTTTACTAGCGGGAGTCCGACCGGGGAGCTGTTTTTT.

This sequence joins TRBV11-2 and TRBJ2-7; D uncertain. In germline, CDR1 is SGHAT, CDR2 FQNNGV. The CDR3 loop spans 13 amino acids. V gave up 4 bases and J gave up 1 base, with 8 bases separating them. The CDR3 region is CASSSPASYEQYF. CDR3 in DNA: TGTGCCAGCAGCTCCCCTGCGTCCTACGAGCAGTACTTC. Full variable domain (missing parts from reference TRBV11-2 and TRBJ2-7): EAGVAQSPRYKIIEKRQSVAFWCNPISGHATLYWYQQILGQGPKLLIQFQNNGVVDDSQLPKDRFSAERLKGVDSTLKIQPAKLEDSAVYLCASSSPASYEQYFGPGTRLTVT.